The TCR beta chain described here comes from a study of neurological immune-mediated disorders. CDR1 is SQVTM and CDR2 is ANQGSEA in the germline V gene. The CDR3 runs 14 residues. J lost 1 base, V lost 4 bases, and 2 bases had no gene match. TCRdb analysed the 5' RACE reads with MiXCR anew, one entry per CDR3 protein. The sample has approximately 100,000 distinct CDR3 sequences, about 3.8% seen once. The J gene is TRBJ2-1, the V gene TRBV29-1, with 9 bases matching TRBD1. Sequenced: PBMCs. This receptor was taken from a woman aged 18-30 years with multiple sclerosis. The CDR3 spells CSVGQGGSYNEQFF. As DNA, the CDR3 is TGCAGCGTTGGACAGGGGGGGTCCTACAATGAGCAGTTCTTC.